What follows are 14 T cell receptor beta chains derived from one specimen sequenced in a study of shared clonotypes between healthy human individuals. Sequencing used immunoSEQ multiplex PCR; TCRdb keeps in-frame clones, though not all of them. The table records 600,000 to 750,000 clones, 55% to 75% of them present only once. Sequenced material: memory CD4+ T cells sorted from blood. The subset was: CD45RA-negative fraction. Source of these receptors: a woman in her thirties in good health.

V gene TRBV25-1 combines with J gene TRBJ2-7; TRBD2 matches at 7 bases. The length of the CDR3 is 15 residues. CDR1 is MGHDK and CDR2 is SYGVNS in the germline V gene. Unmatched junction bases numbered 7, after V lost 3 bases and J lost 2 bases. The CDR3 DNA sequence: TGTGCCAGCAGTGAGCCCTCGGGACTAACCTACGAGCAGTACTTC. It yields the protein CASSEPSGLTYEQYF.

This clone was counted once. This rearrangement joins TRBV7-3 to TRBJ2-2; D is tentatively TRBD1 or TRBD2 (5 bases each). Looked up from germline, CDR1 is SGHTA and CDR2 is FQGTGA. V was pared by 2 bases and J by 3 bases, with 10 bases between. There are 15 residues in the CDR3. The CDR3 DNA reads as TGTGCCAGCAGCTTAGGGCAGGGACACACCGGGGAGCTGTTTTTT. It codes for CASSLGQGHTGELFF.

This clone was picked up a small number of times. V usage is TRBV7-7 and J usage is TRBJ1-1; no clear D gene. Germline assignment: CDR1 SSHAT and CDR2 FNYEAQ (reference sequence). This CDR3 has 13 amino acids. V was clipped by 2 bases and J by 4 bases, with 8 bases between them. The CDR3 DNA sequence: TGTGCCAGCAGCTTAATGGACGGCACTGAAGCTTTCTTT. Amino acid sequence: CASSLMDGTEAFF. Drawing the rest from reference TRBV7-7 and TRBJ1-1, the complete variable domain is GAGVSQSPRYKVTKRGQDVTLRCDPISSHATLYWYQQALGQGPEFLTYFNYEAQPDKSGLPSDRFSAERPEGSISTLTIQRTEQRDSAMYRCASSLMDGTEAFFGQGTRLTVV.

The CDR3 nucleotides are TGTGCCAGCAGTTCCCAGCGTACAAACACCATATATTTT. Protein product: CASSSQRTNTIYF. The J gene is TRBJ1-3, the V gene TRBV28; D not resolved. Germline assignment: CDR1 MDHEN and CDR2 SYDVKM. The V end lost 4 bases, the J end lost 6 bases, and 10 bases lay between the germline ends. CDR3 length: 13 amino acids.

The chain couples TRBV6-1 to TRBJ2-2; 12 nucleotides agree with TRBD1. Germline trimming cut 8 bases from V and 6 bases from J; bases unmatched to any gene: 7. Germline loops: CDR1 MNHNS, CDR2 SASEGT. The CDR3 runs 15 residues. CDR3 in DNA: TGTGCCAGCCGTAGAGGGACAGGGGGCCCCGGGGAGCTGTTTTTT. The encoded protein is CASRRGTGGPGELFF.

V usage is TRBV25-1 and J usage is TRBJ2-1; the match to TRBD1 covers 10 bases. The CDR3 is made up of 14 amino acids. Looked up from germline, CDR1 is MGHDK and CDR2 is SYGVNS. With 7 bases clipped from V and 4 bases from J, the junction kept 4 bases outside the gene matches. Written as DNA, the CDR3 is TGTGCCAGCACCCGGGACAGGGGTTACAATGAGCAGTTCTTC. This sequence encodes CASTRDRGYNEQFF.

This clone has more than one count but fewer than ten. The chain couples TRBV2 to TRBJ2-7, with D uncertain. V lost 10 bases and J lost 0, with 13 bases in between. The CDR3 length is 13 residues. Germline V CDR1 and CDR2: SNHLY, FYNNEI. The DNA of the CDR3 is TGTGCCACCCGAGTGGATGTCTCCTACGAGCAGTACTTC. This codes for CATRVDVSYEQYF.

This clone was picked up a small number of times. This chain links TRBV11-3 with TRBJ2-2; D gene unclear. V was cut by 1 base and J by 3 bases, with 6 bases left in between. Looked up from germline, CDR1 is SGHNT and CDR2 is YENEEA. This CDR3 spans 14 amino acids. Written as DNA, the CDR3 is TGTGCCAGCAGCTTAGCCCAGGACACCGGGGAGCTGTTTTTT. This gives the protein CASSLAQDTGELFF.

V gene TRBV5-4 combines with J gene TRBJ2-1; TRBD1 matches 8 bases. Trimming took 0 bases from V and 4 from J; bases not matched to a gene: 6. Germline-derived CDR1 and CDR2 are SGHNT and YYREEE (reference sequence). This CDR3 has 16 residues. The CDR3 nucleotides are TGTGCCAGCAGCTTGGGTCAGGGGGCGGCTTACAATGAGCAGTTCTTC. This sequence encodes CASSLGQGAAYNEQFF.

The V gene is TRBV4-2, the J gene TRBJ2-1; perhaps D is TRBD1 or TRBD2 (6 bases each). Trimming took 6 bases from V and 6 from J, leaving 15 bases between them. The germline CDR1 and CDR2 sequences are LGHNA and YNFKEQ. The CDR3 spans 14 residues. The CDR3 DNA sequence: TGTGCCAGCAGGTTAGGGGGGCCCCCCAATGAGCAGTTCTTC. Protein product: CASRLGGPPNEQFF.

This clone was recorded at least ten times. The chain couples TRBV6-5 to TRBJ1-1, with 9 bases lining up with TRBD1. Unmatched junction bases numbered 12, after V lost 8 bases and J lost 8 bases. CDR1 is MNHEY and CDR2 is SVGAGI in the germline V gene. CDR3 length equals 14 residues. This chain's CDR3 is CASFKGQGRIEAFF. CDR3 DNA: TGTGCCAGCTTTAAAGGACAGGGGAGAATAGAAGCTTTCTTT.

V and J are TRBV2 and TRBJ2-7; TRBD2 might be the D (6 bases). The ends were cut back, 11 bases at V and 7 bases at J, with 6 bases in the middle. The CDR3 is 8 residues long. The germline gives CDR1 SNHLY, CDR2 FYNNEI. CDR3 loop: CAAGEQYF. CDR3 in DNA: TGTGCCGCGGGGGAGCAGTACTTC.

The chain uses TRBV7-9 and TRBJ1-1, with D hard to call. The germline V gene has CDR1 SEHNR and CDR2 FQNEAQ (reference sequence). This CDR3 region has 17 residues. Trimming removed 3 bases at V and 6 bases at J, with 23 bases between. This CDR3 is CASSLITLGPGRSEAFF. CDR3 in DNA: TGTGCCAGCAGCTTGATTACTCTTGGGCCGGGGAGATCTGAAGCTTTCTTT.

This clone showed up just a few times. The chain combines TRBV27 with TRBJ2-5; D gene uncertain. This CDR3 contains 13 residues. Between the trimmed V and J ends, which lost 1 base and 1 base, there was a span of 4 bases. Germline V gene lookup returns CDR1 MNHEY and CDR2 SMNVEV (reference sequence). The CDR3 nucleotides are TGTGCCAGCAGTTTATACGGCCAAGAGACCCAGTACTTC. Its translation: CASSLYGQETQYF.